A selection of T cell receptor beta chains follows, all from one sample in a study of T cells after yellow fever vaccination. TCRdb processed the 5' RACE reads anew with MiXCR; each CDR3 protein has one entry. There are about 63,000 distinct CDR3 sequences in the sample; 7.4% occur only once, and 36% lies in the top ten. This specimen consisted of CD8+ T cells sorted from PBMCs, obtained 15 days after the yellow fever booster vaccination. These receptor sequences come from a man in his thirties or forties who received the YFV17D yellow fever vaccine. Both conserved end residues are part of each CDR3.

J gene: TRBJ2-3
V gene: TRBV7-2
CDR3 protein: CASSLPFPDTQYF

J gene: TRBJ2-1
V gene: TRBV14
CDR3 protein: CASSQYRTGLNEQFF

J gene: TRBJ2-3
V gene: TRBV15
CDR3 protein: CATSNSGPTDTQYF

J gene: TRBJ2-1
V gene: TRBV20-1
CDR3 protein: CSADSPVYAWDEQFF

J gene: TRBJ2-7
V gene: TRBV28
CDR3 protein: CASSLKAGAVSPYEQYF

J gene: TRBJ2-5
V gene: TRBV7-2
CDR3 protein: CASSSPGRPRETQYF

J gene: TRBJ1-6
V gene: TRBV12-3/TRBV12-4
CDR3 protein: CASSLEGLGYNSPLHF

J gene: TRBJ2-7
V gene: TRBV30
CDR3 protein: CAWSNHETTGGSMSQGPYEQYF

J gene: TRBJ1-1
V gene: TRBV5-4
CDR3 protein: CASSSPGQGFTEAFF

J gene: TRBJ1-1
V gene: TRBV7-9
CDR3 protein: CASSLAGRGTEAFF

J gene: TRBJ1-4
V gene: TRBV12-3/TRBV12-4
CDR3 protein: CASSLATVGKLFF

J gene: TRBJ1-5
V gene: TRBV20-1
CDR3 protein: CCVWGQAAGWGWPQHF

J gene: TRBJ2-1
V gene: TRBV7-2
CDR3 protein: CASSFEGFSYNEQFF

J gene: TRBJ2-1
V gene: TRBV28
CDR3 protein: CASRNTGEGASYNEQFF

J gene: TRBJ2-2
V gene: TRBV27
CDR3 protein: CASSLTPSGELFF

J gene: TRBJ2-7
V gene: TRBV7-6
CDR3 protein: CASSPYGTPYEQYF

J gene: TRBJ2-7
V gene: TRBV7-8
CDR3 protein: CASSLGLAGFEQYF

J gene: TRBJ2-5
V gene: TRBV4-3
CDR3 protein: CASSHLAEGGETQYF